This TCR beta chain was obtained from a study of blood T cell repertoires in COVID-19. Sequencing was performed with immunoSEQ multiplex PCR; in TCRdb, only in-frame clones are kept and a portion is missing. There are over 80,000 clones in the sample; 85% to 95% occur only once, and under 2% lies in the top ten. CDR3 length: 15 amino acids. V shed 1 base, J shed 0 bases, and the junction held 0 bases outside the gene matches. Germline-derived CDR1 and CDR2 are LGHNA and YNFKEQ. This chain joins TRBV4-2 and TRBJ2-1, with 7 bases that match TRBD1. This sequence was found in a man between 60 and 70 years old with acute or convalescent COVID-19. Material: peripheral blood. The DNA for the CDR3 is TGTGCCAGCAGCCAAGGACAGGGCTCCTACAATGAGCAGTTCTTC. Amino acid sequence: CASSQGQGSYNEQFF.